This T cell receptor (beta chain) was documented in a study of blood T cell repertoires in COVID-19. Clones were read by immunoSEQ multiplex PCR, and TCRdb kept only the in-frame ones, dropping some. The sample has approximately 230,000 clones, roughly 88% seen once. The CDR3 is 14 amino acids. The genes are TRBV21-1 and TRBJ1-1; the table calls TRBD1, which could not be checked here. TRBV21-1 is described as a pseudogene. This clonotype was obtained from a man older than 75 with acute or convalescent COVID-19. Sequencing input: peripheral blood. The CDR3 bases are TGTGCCAGCAGCCGGACAGGGGGGAACACTGAAGCTTTCTTT. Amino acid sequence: CASSRTGGNTEAFF.